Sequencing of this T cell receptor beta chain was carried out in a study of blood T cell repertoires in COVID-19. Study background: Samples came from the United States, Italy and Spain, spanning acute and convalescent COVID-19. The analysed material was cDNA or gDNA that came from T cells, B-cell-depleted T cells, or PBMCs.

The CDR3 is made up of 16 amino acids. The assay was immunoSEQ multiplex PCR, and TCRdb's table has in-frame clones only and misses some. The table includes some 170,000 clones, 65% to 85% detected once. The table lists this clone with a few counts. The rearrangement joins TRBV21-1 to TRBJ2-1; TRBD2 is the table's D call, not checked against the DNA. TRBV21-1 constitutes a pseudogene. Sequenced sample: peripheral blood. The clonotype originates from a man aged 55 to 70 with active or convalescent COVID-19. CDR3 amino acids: CASSKVERDNPDEQFF. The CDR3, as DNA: TGTGCCAGCAGCAAAGTCGAGCGGGATAACCCCGATGAGCAGTTCTTC.